The source of this TCR beta chain is a study of blood T cells in healthy people across ages. Regarding the study as a whole: More naive CD4+ cells and higher diversity were found in long-lived than in aged donors. Naive T cell percentage by flow cytometry tracked strongly with beta diversity.

Trimming shortened V by 7 bases and J by 1 base, and 7 bases separated the two germline ends. This CDR3 is built from 12 residues. Germline assignment: CDR1 MNHEY and CDR2 SVGAGI. About this clonotype: Its target is not known.

The sample providers were healthy Caucasian people from Russia, aged roughly 6 to 90. It was around 10 milliliters of peripheral blood that were drawn from each donor. Alongside a J-beta primer mix, a sample-barcoded 5' primer served in a second PCR lasting about 6 to 12 cycles. TCRdb called the 5' RACE reads again in MiXCR, with one record for every CDR3 protein. Among about 750,000 distinct CDR3 sequences, 40% to 65% were seen once, and the ten largest hold about 38%. The chain is built from TRBV6-5 and TRBJ1-1, with D tentatively TRBD1 (6 bases). The receptor comes from a man older than 75 in good health. The sequencing sample was made of blood. The DNA for the CDR3 is TGTGCCAGCACGACAGGGAACACTGAAGCTTTCTTT. Translated, it gives CASTTGNTEAFF.